The rows below give T cell receptor beta chains drawn from one sample of a study of T cell responses to AZD1222 COVID-19 vaccine. Sequencing was performed with immunoSEQ multiplex PCR; in TCRdb, only in-frame clones are kept and a portion is missing. The repertoire holds 200,000 or so clones, with approximately 87% as singletons. The material sequenced was peripheral blood, taken on day 0 of MenACWY control vaccination. The source of these receptors is an adult in good health. The CDR3 runs from the conserved cysteine through the conserved F or W. A D gene is named only where the DNA matches it firmly. Clone size is given for some rows only: seen once, a few or many times, or a class if the clone is expanded.

J gene: TRBJ2-3; D gene: TRBD1; clone size: .; V gene: TRBV5-4; CDR3 protein: CASSSPGDRGRGDTDTQYF; CDR3 DNA: TGTGCCAGCAGCTCTCCAGGGGACAGGGGACGAGGAGACACAGATACGCAGTATTTT
J gene: TRBJ2-1; D gene: .; clone size: .; V gene: TRBV29-1; CDR3 protein: CSVGDGGTAGEQFF; CDR3 DNA: TGCAGCGTTGGAGACGGGGGGACAGCAGGTGAGCAGTTCTTC
J gene: TRBJ2-3; D gene: .; clone size: .; V gene: TRBV2; CDR3 protein: CASKDKGWTDTQYF; CDR3 DNA: TGTGCCAGCAAGGATAAGGGGTGGACAGATACGCAGTATTTT
J gene: TRBJ2-2; D gene: .; clone size: .; V gene: TRBV10-3; CDR3 protein: CAILSDQGDTGELFF; CDR3 DNA: TGTGCCATCCTTTCCGATCAAGGGGACACCGGGGAGCTGTTTTTT
J gene: TRBJ1-4; D gene: .; clone size: .; V gene: TRBV4-1; CDR3 protein: CASSQEGTAGEKLFF; CDR3 DNA: TGCGCCAGCAGCCAAGAAGGGACTGCTGGTGAAAAACTGTTTTTT
J gene: TRBJ1-5; D gene: .; clone size: .; V gene: TRBV19; CDR3 protein: CASSIDNQPQHF; CDR3 DNA: TGTGCCAGTAGTATCGACAATCAGCCCCAGCATTTT
J gene: TRBJ1-1; D gene: .; clone size: .; V gene: TRBV7-3; CDR3 protein: CASSVAPNTEAFF; CDR3 DNA: TGTGCCAGCAGCGTTGCTCCAAACACTGAAGCTTTCTTT
J gene: TRBJ2-7; D gene: .; clone size: .; V gene: TRBV3-1/TRBV3-2; CDR3 protein: CASSQSSAWRYEQYF; CDR3 DNA: TGTGCCAGCAGCCAATCATCCGCTTGGCGGTACGAGCAGTACTTC
J gene: TRBJ2-7; D gene: TRBD1; clone size: .; V gene: TRBV7-2; CDR3 protein: CASSPGQVVYEQYF; CDR3 DNA: TGTGCCAGCAGCCCGGGACAGGTCGTCTACGAGCAGTACTTC
J gene: TRBJ2-7; D gene: .; clone size: many; V gene: TRBV6-1; CDR3 protein: CASSERHSFTYEQYF; CDR3 DNA: TGTGCCAGCAGTGAAAGACATTCCTTTACCTACGAGCAGTACTTC
J gene: TRBJ2-7; D gene: TRBD1; clone size: .; V gene: TRBV6-5; CDR3 protein: CASSYSTGGDSYEQYF; CDR3 DNA: TGTGCCAGCAGTTACTCGACAGGGGGCGACTCCTACGAGCAGTACTTC
J gene: TRBJ2-1; D gene: TRBD1; clone size: .; V gene: TRBV9; CDR3 protein: CASSVGPPGQGMVGGYNEQFF; CDR3 DNA: TGTGCCAGCAGCGTAGGACCACCGGGACAGGGGATGGTAGGGGGCTACAATGAGCAGTTCTTC
J gene: TRBJ2-7; D gene: .; clone size: .; V gene: TRBV11-2; CDR3 protein: CASSPAGEYEQYF; CDR3 DNA: TGTGCCAGCAGCCCCGCCGGGGAATACGAGCAGTACTTC
J gene: TRBJ2-2; D gene: .; clone size: once; V gene: TRBV7-2; CDR3 protein: CASSSQGLRTGELFF; CDR3 DNA: TGTGCCAGCAGCTCCCAGGGGTTAAGGACCGGGGAGCTGTTTTTT
J gene: TRBJ2-6; D gene: .; clone size: .; V gene: TRBV5-4; CDR3 protein: CASSSLRDTSGANVLTF; CDR3 DNA: TGTGCCAGCAGCTCTTTACGCGACACCTCTGGGGCCAACGTCCTGACTTTC
J gene: TRBJ1-1; D gene: .; clone size: .; V gene: TRBV27; CDR3 protein: CASIGRGEAFF; CDR3 DNA: TGTGCCAGCATAGGTCGGGGGGAAGCTTTCTTT
J gene: TRBJ2-7; D gene: TRBD1; clone size: .; V gene: TRBV19; CDR3 protein: CASSPGTGHREQYF; CDR3 DNA: TGTGCCAGTAGCCCCGGGACAGGGCATCGGGAGCAGTACTTC
J gene: TRBJ1-4; D gene: .; clone size: few; V gene: TRBV18; CDR3 protein: CASSPGRPVNEKLFF; CDR3 DNA: TGTGCCAGCTCACCGGGAAGGCCTGTTAATGAAAAACTGTTTTTT
J gene: TRBJ1-1; D gene: .; clone size: .; V gene: TRBV5-1; CDR3 protein: CASSPRAGALRTEAFF; CDR3 DNA: TGCGCCAGCAGCCCGCGTGCGGGGGCGCTGAGGACTGAAGCTTTCTTT
J gene: TRBJ2-1; D gene: .; clone size: once; V gene: TRBV18; CDR3 protein: CASSPTTGALNEQFF; CDR3 DNA: TGTGCCAGCTCACCTACGACGGGGGCGCTGAATGAGCAGTTCTTC
J gene: TRBJ2-5; D gene: .; clone size: once; V gene: TRBV7-6; CDR3 protein: CASSRRQTQETQYF; CDR3 DNA: TGTGCCAGCAGCAGACGACAGACTCAAGAGACCCAGTACTTC
J gene: TRBJ1-1; D gene: .; clone size: .; V gene: TRBV5-4; CDR3 protein: CASSLVPGSEAFF; CDR3 DNA: TGTGCCAGCAGCTTGGTACCAGGGAGTGAAGCTTTCTTT
J gene: TRBJ2-1; D gene: .; clone size: .; V gene: TRBV6-2/TRBV6-3; CDR3 protein: CASSLDSNEQFF; CDR3 DNA: TGTGCCAGCAGTTTGGATAGTAATGAGCAGTTCTTC
J gene: TRBJ2-2; D gene: TRBD1; clone size: .; V gene: TRBV12-3/TRBV12-4; CDR3 protein: CASSSQGTGELFF; CDR3 DNA: TGTGCCAGCAGCTCACAGGGGACCGGGGAGCTGTTTTTT
J gene: TRBJ2-2; D gene: .; clone size: .; V gene: TRBV19; CDR3 protein: CASSPRTAPNTGELFF; CDR3 DNA: TGTGCCAGTAGTCCTCGGACTGCCCCGAACACCGGGGAGCTGTTTTTT
J gene: TRBJ1-6; D gene: .; clone size: .; V gene: TRBV6-2/TRBV6-3; CDR3 protein: CASSYARPPILHF; CDR3 DNA: TGTGCCAGCAGTTACGCGAGGCCGCCTATCCTCCACTTT
J gene: TRBJ1-1; D gene: .; clone size: few; V gene: TRBV3-1/TRBV3-2; CDR3 protein: CASSQDRGNTEAFF; CDR3 DNA: TGTGCCAGCAGCCAAGATAGGGGGAACACTGAAGCTTTCTTT
J gene: TRBJ2-7; D gene: .; clone size: .; V gene: TRBV7-6; CDR3 protein: CASSWTWQGPSNEQYF; CDR3 DNA: TGTGCCAGCAGCTGGACATGGCAGGGCCCTTCTAACGAGCAGTACTTC
J gene: TRBJ1-3; D gene: TRBD1; clone size: .; V gene: TRBV15; CDR3 protein: CATSRGDSSGNTIYF; CDR3 DNA: TGTGCCACCAGCAGAGGGGACAGCTCTGGAAACACCATATATTTT
J gene: TRBJ2-5; D gene: TRBD1; clone size: .; V gene: TRBV9; CDR3 protein: CASSVSGGETQYF; CDR3 DNA: TGTGCCAGCAGCGTTTCAGGGGGAGAGACCCAGTACTTC
J gene: TRBJ1-5; D gene: .; clone size: .; V gene: TRBV30; CDR3 protein: CAWSVRETSNQPQHF; CDR3 DNA: TGTGCCTGGAGTGTCAGGGAGACTAGCAATCAGCCCCAGCATTTT
J gene: TRBJ1-1; D gene: .; clone size: .; V gene: TRBV18; CDR3 protein: CASSPKGGQEAFF; CDR3 DNA: TGTGCCAGCTCACCAAAGGGGGGACAAGAAGCTTTCTTT
J gene: TRBJ2-7; D gene: .; clone size: .; V gene: TRBV30; CDR3 protein: CAWSSGAGSYEQYF; CDR3 DNA: TGTGCCTGGAGTTCGGGAGCTGGTTCCTACGAGCAGTACTTC
J gene: TRBJ1-2; D gene: .; clone size: once; V gene: TRBV9; CDR3 protein: CASSAGYSSDGYTF; CDR3 DNA: TGTGCCAGCAGCGCAGGGTACAGCTCTGATGGCTACACCTTC
J gene: TRBJ2-3; D gene: .; clone size: .; V gene: TRBV7-3; CDR3 protein: CASSSGTAPSTDTQYF; CDR3 DNA: TGTGCCAGCAGCTCCGGGACGGCCCCCAGCACAGATACGCAGTATTTT
J gene: TRBJ2-3; D gene: TRBD2; clone size: .; V gene: TRBV7-2; CDR3 protein: CASTPGGRGTDTQYF; CDR3 DNA: TGTGCCAGCACCCCCGGCGGGAGAGGAACAGATACGCAGTATTTT
J gene: TRBJ1-1; D gene: .; clone size: .; V gene: TRBV12-3/TRBV12-4; CDR3 protein: CASSLNGGTEAFF; CDR3 DNA: TGTGCCAGCAGTTTAAACGGCGGCACTGAAGCTTTCTTT
J gene: TRBJ1-1; D gene: .; clone size: .; V gene: TRBV13; CDR3 protein: CASSEGSTEAFF; CDR3 DNA: TGTGCCAGCAGTGAGGGAAGCACTGAAGCTTTCTTT
J gene: TRBJ1-1; D gene: .; clone size: .; V gene: TRBV4-1; CDR3 protein: CASSQGGMNTEAFF; CDR3 DNA: TGCGCCAGCAGCCAAGGTGGGATGAACACTGAAGCTTTCTTT
J gene: TRBJ1-1; D gene: .; clone size: .; V gene: TRBV7-9; CDR3 protein: CASSRGVNTEAFF; CDR3 DNA: TGTGCCAGCAGCAGGGGCGTGAACACTGAAGCTTTCTTT
J gene: TRBJ2-7; D gene: .; clone size: .; V gene: TRBV5-8; CDR3 protein: CASSQLTGTLSHEQYF; CDR3 DNA: TGTGCCAGCAGCCAACTAACCGGGACGCTCAGCCACGAGCAGTACTTC
J gene: TRBJ1-3; D gene: .; clone size: few; V gene: TRBV4-2; CDR3 protein: CASSQDPHGSGNTIYF; CDR3 DNA: TGTGCCAGCAGCCAAGATCCCCACGGGTCTGGAAACACCATATATTTT
J gene: TRBJ1-1; D gene: .; clone size: .; V gene: TRBV3-1/TRBV3-2; CDR3 protein: CASSQVDTEAFF; CDR3 DNA: TGTGCCAGCAGCCAAGTCGACACTGAAGCTTTCTTT
J gene: TRBJ2-3; D gene: .; clone size: .; V gene: TRBV12-3/TRBV12-4; CDR3 protein: CASSLITDTQYF; CDR3 DNA: TGTGCCAGCAGCCTCATCACAGATACGCAGTATTTT
J gene: TRBJ2-1; D gene: TRBD2; clone size: .; V gene: TRBV9; CDR3 protein: CASSASGSSYNEQFF; CDR3 DNA: TGTGCCAGCAGCGCTAGCGGTAGCTCCTACAATGAGCAGTTCTTC
J gene: TRBJ2-3; D gene: .; clone size: .; V gene: TRBV7-2; CDR3 protein: CASSLPGTAPDTQYF; CDR3 DNA: TGTGCCAGCAGCCTACCCGGGACGGCCCCTGATACGCAGTATTTT
J gene: TRBJ1-1; D gene: TRBD1; clone size: .; V gene: TRBV9; CDR3 protein: CASSTGQGAGAEAFF; CDR3 DNA: TGTGCCAGCAGCACCGGACAGGGTGCAGGGGCTGAAGCTTTCTTT
J gene: TRBJ2-1; D gene: TRBD2; clone size: .; V gene: TRBV6-5; CDR3 protein: CATSGSSYNEQFF; CDR3 DNA: TGTGCCACGAGCGGGAGCTCCTACAATGAGCAGTTCTTC
J gene: TRBJ1-5; D gene: TRBD1; clone size: .; V gene: TRBV3-1/TRBV3-2; CDR3 protein: CASSVRQGDQPQHF; CDR3 DNA: TGTGCCAGCAGCGTCAGACAGGGGGATCAGCCCCAGCATTTT
J gene: TRBJ1-4; D gene: .; clone size: .; V gene: TRBV7-7; CDR3 protein: CASSSGPWAEKLFF; CDR3 DNA: TGTGCTAGCAGCTCGGGACCCTGGGCGGAAAAACTGTTTTTT
J gene: TRBJ2-7; D gene: .; clone size: .; V gene: TRBV28; CDR3 protein: CASSFGGGDEQYF; CDR3 DNA: TGTGCCAGCAGTTTTGGTGGCGGGGACGAGCAGTACTTC
J gene: TRBJ1-2; D gene: .; clone size: .; V gene: TRBV9; CDR3 protein: CASSSPGHNYGYTF; CDR3 DNA: TGTGCCAGCAGCTCGCCGGGACACAACTATGGCTACACCTTC
J gene: TRBJ2-7; D gene: TRBD2; clone size: .; V gene: TRBV14; CDR3 protein: CASSGTSGSLREQYF; CDR3 DNA: TGTGCCAGCAGCGGGACTAGCGGGAGCCTAAGGGAGCAGTACTTC
J gene: TRBJ2-1; D gene: .; clone size: .; V gene: TRBV9; CDR3 protein: CASSVGATTPQDNEQFF; CDR3 DNA: TGTGCCAGCAGCGTAGGCGCGACAACACCCCAAGACAATGAGCAGTTCTTC